These 22 T cell receptor beta chains share one sample of origin, sequenced in a study of radiation and T cells in renal cell carcinoma. Some clones are missing from TCRdb's copy, which holds only in-frame ones; the method was immunoSEQ multiplex PCR. Of around 140,000 clones in the sample, less than 90% were seen once. Sample time point: baseline pretreatment blood. Regarding treatment: 15 Gy SBRT to primary tumor, nephrectomy 4 weeks later. This sample comprised blood, obtained from a patient whose treatment included radiotherapy and nephrectomy. The receptors originated from a woman aged 50 to 60 with renal cell carcinoma.

This chain connects TRBV7-9 to TRBJ1-5, with no clear D. The CDR3 loop spans 14 amino acids. V lost 5 bases to trimming and J lost 9 bases, with 17 bases between them. The germline V gene has CDR1 SEHNR and CDR2 FQNEAQ (reference sequence). The CDR3 region has the DNA TGTGCCAGCAGCAAGTCGACTCTCGGTGGGCCCCAGCATTTT. Amino acid sequence: CASSKSTLGGPQHF.

This sequence joins TRBV7-9 and TRBJ2-7, with 12 bases matching TRBD2. The CDR3 runs 15 residues. The junction had 5 bases not matched to a gene; V was cut back by 1 base and J by 7 bases. Germline V CDR1 and CDR2: SEHNR, FQNEAQ (reference sequence). The CDR3 loop is CASSLGLAGVEEQYF. In DNA form, the CDR3 reads TGTGCCAGCAGCTTAGGACTAGCGGGAGTAGAAGAGCAGTACTTC.

This clone has just a few counts. The CDR3, as DNA: TGTGCCAGCAGTGAACAGACAGGGATGACTGAAGCTTTCTTT. Its translation: CASSEQTGMTEAFF. V is TRBV2 and J is TRBJ1-1, with 7 bases lining up with TRBD1. With V trimmed by 2 bases and J by 5 bases, 5 bases remained unmatched. This CDR3 has 14 residues. CDR1 is SNHLY and CDR2 is FYNNEI in the germline V gene.

This sequence joins TRBV5-4 and TRBJ1-1; D remains ambiguous. V lost 1 base, J lost 5 bases, and 6 bases lay in between. The CDR3 has 12 residues. CDR1 is SGHNT, CDR2 YYREEE, per germline (reference sequence). The CDR3 nucleotides are TGTGCCAGCAGCTTGCCGGGGACTGAAGCTTTCTTT. This encodes CASSLPGTEAFF.

This clone was recorded once. The V and J genes are TRBV9 and TRBJ2-3; D unresolved. This CDR3 has 11 residues. Germline V gene sequence: CDR1 SGDLS, CDR2 YYNGEE. The V end lost 2 bases, the J end lost 6 bases, and 4 bases lay between the germline ends. This CDR3 reads CASSVADTQYF. In DNA form, the CDR3 reads TGTGCCAGCAGCGTTGCGGATACGCAGTATTTT.

This clone was detected a few times. The J gene is TRBJ1-2, the V gene TRBV25-1; D perhaps matches TRBD1 (5 bases). CDR3 size: 13 residues. V was pared by 10 bases and J by 2 bases, with 14 bases between. Looked up from germline, CDR1 is MGHDK and CDR2 is SYGVNS. CDR3 bases: TGTGCCACAGGTGGCAGGGAAAACTATGGCTACACCTTC. Translating gives CATGGRENYGYTF.

V gene TRBV6-6 combines with J gene TRBJ1-1, with D perhaps TRBD1 (6 bases). The germline V gene has CDR1 MNHNY and CDR2 SVGAGI (reference sequence). V was clipped by 0 bases and J by 2 bases, with 7 bases between them. The CDR3 has 14 amino acids. CDR3 DNA: TGTGCCAGCAGTTACTCGACAGGAAACACTGAAGCTTTCTTT. Protein sequence: CASSYSTGNTEAFF.

This chain uses TRBV7-8 with TRBJ2-2; no clear D. Germline CDR1 reads SGHVS; CDR2 reads FQNEAQ. V was shortened by 3 bases and J by 7 bases, with 3 bases between the two germline ends. This CDR3 has 11 residues. This CDR3 reads CASSLVGELFF. The CDR3 DNA reads TGTGCCAGCAGCTTGGTCGGGGAGCTGTTTTTT.

This clone was seen a single time. V gene TRBV13 combines with J gene TRBJ2-5; 7 bases match TRBD2. V gave up 1 base and J gave up 5 bases; unmatched junction bases: 1. Germline V gene data show CDR1 as PRHDT and CDR2 as FYEKMQ (reference sequence). The CDR3 contains 13 residues. The CDR3 DNA is TGTGCCAGCAGCTTAGCGGGGGGTGAGACCCAGTACTTC. Translating gives CASSLAGGETQYF.

This clone has just one count. The chain employs TRBV4-1 and TRBJ2-7, with 11 bases identical to TRBD1. The CDR3 runs to 17 residues. Unmatched junction bases numbered 9, after V lost 1 base and J lost 4 bases. Germline V gene lookup returns CDR1 MGHRA and CDR2 YSYEKL. CDR3 region: CASSQGSGTGGGYEQYF. The CDR3 DNA reads TGCGCCAGCAGCCAAGGGTCAGGGACAGGGGGTGGGTACGAGCAGTACTTC.

The rearrangement links TRBV7-2 to TRBJ2-1, with D possibly matching TRBD2 (6 bases). The germline gives CDR1 SGHTA, CDR2 FQGNSA. V lost 0 bases and J 8 bases, leaving 11 bases between the germline ends. This CDR3 is 14 amino acids long. CDR3 region: CASSLAAGVDEQFF. CDR3 sequence (DNA): TGTGCCAGCAGCTTAGCAGCGGGCGTAGATGAGCAGTTCTTC.

This chain links TRBV5-1 with TRBJ1-2, with D uncertain. The ends were cut back, 1 base at V and 8 bases at J, with 9 bases in the middle. The CDR3 totals 12 residues. CDR1 and CDR2 (germline): SGHRS, YFSETQ. CDR3 amino acids: CASSLNSDGYTF. The CDR3 region has the DNA TGCGCCAGCAGCTTGAATTCGGACGGCTACACCTTC.

V gene TRBV5-1 combines with J gene TRBJ2-7; the D gene is possibly TRBD2 (5 bases). There are 14 residues in the CDR3. V lost 6 bases, J lost 0 bases, and 13 bases lay in between. CDR1 and CDR2 from the germline V gene are SGHRS and YFSETQ. The CDR3 nucleotides are TGCGCCAGCACACTGGACTCCAGCTCCTACGAGCAGTACTTC. Protein sequence: CASTLDSSSYEQYF.

This clone was recorded a few times. The chain joins TRBV14 to TRBJ2-5; TRBD1 agrees at 7 bases. The CDR3 loop spans 14 amino acids. Germline lookup yields CDR1 SGHDN and CDR2 FVKESK. Trimming removed 3 bases from V and 3 bases from J; junction bases left unmatched: 4. The CDR3 protein is CASSHLDREETQYF. The CDR3, as DNA: TGTGCCAGCAGCCATCTAGACAGGGAAGAGACCCAGTACTTC. Variable domain in full (rest from reference TRBV14 and TRBJ2-5): EAGVTQFPSHSVIEKGQTVTLRCDPISGHDNLYWYRRVMGKEIKFLLHFVKESKQDESGMPNNRFLAERTGGTYSTLKVQPAELEDSGVYFCASSHLDREETQYFGPGTRLLVL.

This clone has only a few counts. A much larger clonotype is one base distant, so this may be a read error. The chain couples TRBV6-5 to TRBJ1-2; D not certain. The CDR3 is 15 amino acids. V was cut by 6 bases and J by 7 bases, with 21 bases left in between. CDR1 MNHEY and CDR2 SVGAGI come from the germline V gene. The CDR3 sequence: CASSPVPWFLGGYTF. DNA of the CDR3: TGTGCCAGCAGCCCGGTTCCCTGGTTCTTAGGTGGCTACACCTTC.

The rearrangement links TRBV7-2 to TRBJ1-2; no clear D. CDR3 length equals 12 residues. The germline gives CDR1 SGHTA, CDR2 FQGNSA. V was trimmed by 4 bases and J by 6 bases, leaving 9 bases between them. The CDR3 sequence: CASSSSRDGYTF. CDR3 DNA: TGTGCCAGCAGCTCGAGCAGAGATGGCTACACCTTC. Filled out from reference TRBV7-2 and TRBJ1-2, the complete variable domain reads GAGVSQSPSNKVTEKGKDVELRCDPISGHTALYWYRQSLGQGLEFLIYFQGNSAPDKSGLPSDRFSAERTGGSVSTLTIQRTQQEDSAVYLCASSSSRDGYTFGSGTRLTVV.

The CDR3 sequence is CASSLVRGANTDTQYF. The CDR3 DNA reads TGCGCCAGCAGCTTGGTTCGGGGGGCGAACACAGATACGCAGTATTTT. The rearrangement joins TRBV5-1 to TRBJ2-3; weak D call: TRBD2 (7 bases). The V gene's germline CDR1 is SGHRS and CDR2 YFSETQ. V was trimmed by 0 bases and J by 2 bases, leaving 13 bases between them. The length of the CDR3 is 16 residues. The whole variable domain, filled in from reference TRBV5-1 and TRBJ2-3, reads KAGVTQTPRYLIKTRGQQVTLSCSPISGHRSVSWYQQTPGQGLQFLFEYFSETQRNKGNFPGRFSGRQFSNSRSEMNVSTLELGDSALYLCASSLVRGANTDTQYFGPGTRLTVL.

This chain uses TRBV4-3 with TRBJ2-5, with D tentatively TRBD2 (7 bases). Deletions cut 0 bases from V and 4 bases from J, with 15 bases between. In germline, CDR1 is LGHNA, CDR2 YSLEER. The CDR3 is made up of 16 amino acids. As DNA, the CDR3 is TGCGCCAGCAGCCAAGACTTCCTGGGGGGGCGAGAGACCCAGTACTTC. Amino acids: CASSQDFLGGRETQYF.

The CDR3 here is CASSLTGAGESGELFF. CDR3 DNA sequence: TGTGCCAGCAGTTTAACGGGAGCTGGTGAAAGCGGGGAGCTGTTTTTT. The rearrangement links TRBV27 to TRBJ2-2; D might be TRBD2 (6 bases). V was cut by 2 bases and J by 7 bases, with 17 bases left in between. Germline lookup yields CDR1 MNHEY and CDR2 SMNVEV (reference sequence). This CDR3 has 16 amino acids.

This sequence joins TRBV7-2 and TRBJ2-5; 7 positions agree with TRBD2. Germline assignment: CDR1 SGHTA and CDR2 FQGNSA. The CDR3 extends over 14 amino acids. The ends lost 7 bases at V and 2 bases at J; junction bases unmatched: 7. The CDR3 loop is CASILRAGQETQYF. The CDR3 nucleotides are TGTGCCAGCATCCTTCGAGCGGGGCAAGAGACCCAGTACTTC.

The CDR3 loop is CASSPQTSGGADTQYF. The CDR3 nucleotides read TGTGCCAGCAGCCCCCAGACTAGCGGGGGGGCAGATACGCAGTATTTT. This chain joins TRBV7-6 and TRBJ2-3; 14 bases line up with TRBD2. In germline, CDR1 is SGHVS, CDR2 FNYEAQ. The junction had 5 bases not matched to a gene; V was cut back by 5 bases and J by 4 bases. This CDR3 spans 16 amino acids.

CDR3 loop: CAWKGGATDTQYF. As DNA, the CDR3 is TGTGCCTGGAAGGGCGGGGCCACAGATACGCAGTATTTT. The V and J genes are TRBV30 and TRBJ2-3, with a possible D match to TRBD2 (6 bases). Germline-derived CDR1 and CDR2 are GTSNPN and SVGIG (reference sequence). There are 13 residues in the CDR3. The V end was cut by 4 bases, the J end by 2 bases, with 10 bases between.